The table lists the clone carrying this T cell receptor (beta chain) with a count of one. This entry belongs to a study of OX40 agonist ivuxolimab in advanced cancers. Across the study: Dose-escalation subjects each had hepatocellular carcinoma, melanoma, renal cell or head and neck cancer.

Profiled with immunoSEQ multiplex PCR; TCRdb holds only in-frame clones, not every one. This sample yields 60,000 to 75,000 clones, of which 70% to 90% are seen a single time; more than 3% belongs to the top ten. The TCR was taken from an adult with an advanced solid tumor such as melanoma, head and neck, liver or kidney cancer. The specimen was CD4+ or CD8+ T cells sorted from blood, collected in a trial of the OX40 agonist ivuxolimab.

The CDR3 is CASSLFQGDYEQYF. The CDR3 region has the DNA TGTGCCAGCAGCTTATTCCAGGGGGACTACGAGCAGTACTTC. The chain is built from TRBV7-9 and TRBJ2-7; TRBD1 agrees at 7 bases. The CDR3 sequence is 14 residues long. J gave up 3 bases and V 2 bases, and 4 bases lay outside the gene matches. Germline CDR1 is SEHNR and CDR2 is FQNEAQ (reference sequence). The variable domain in full, with the rest retrieved from reference TRBV7-9 and TRBJ2-7, is DTGVSQNPRHKITKRGQNVTFRCDPISEHNRLYWYRQTLGQGPEFLTYFQNEAQLEKSRLLSDRFSAERPKGSFSTLEIQRTEQGDSAMYLCASSLFQGDYEQYFGPGTRLTVT.